This T cell receptor (beta chain) appears in the sequencing data of a study of shared T cell receptors in the human thymus. This clone appeared a single time. Measured with immunoSEQ multiplex PCR; TCRdb has only the in-frame clones, and not every one. This table holds hundreds of thousands of clones, more than 75% found once. Germline CDR1 SNHLY, CDR2 FYNNEI. The CDR3 is 20 amino acids. The J segment lost 0 bases and the V segment lost 6 bases, leaving 15 bases of the junction unmatched. In addition, the sample was reused for a study of human thymus T cells. That source adds: Each of the donors was a healthy Finnish infant who was undergoing open corrective cardiac surgery for congenital heart defects. It was from resections taken during corrective heart surgery that the thymus tissue came.

Sequences were obtained from thymocytes. This rearrangement joins TRBV2 to TRBJ2-1; TRBD2 matches 12 bases. The sequence came from a boy under two years old with a congenital heart defect. CDR3 in DNA: TGTGCCAGCAGGGCTAGCGGGGGGGGATGGTTCGGTAGCTCCTACAATGAGCAGTTCTTC. This translates into CASRASGGGWFGSSYNEQFF.